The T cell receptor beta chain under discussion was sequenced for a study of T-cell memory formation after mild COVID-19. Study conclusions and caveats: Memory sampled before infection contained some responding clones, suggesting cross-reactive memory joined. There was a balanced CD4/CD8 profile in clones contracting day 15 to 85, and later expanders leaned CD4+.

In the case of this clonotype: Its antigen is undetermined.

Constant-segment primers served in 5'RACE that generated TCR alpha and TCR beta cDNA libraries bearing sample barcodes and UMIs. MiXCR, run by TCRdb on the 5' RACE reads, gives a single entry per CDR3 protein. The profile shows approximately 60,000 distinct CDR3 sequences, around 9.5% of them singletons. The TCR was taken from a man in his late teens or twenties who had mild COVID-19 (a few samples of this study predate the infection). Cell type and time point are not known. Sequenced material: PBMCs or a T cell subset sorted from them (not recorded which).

The CDR3 reads CASSARQADTEAFF. As DNA, the CDR3 is TGTGCCAGCAGTGCGAGACAGGCCGACACTGAAGCTTTCTTT. The chain combines TRBV6-1 with TRBJ1-1, with TRBD1 as a possible D gene (6 bases). Trimming stripped 4 bases from V and 3 bases from J, with 12 bases between. Germline CDR1 reads MNHNS; CDR2 reads SASEGT. The CDR3 covers 14 residues.